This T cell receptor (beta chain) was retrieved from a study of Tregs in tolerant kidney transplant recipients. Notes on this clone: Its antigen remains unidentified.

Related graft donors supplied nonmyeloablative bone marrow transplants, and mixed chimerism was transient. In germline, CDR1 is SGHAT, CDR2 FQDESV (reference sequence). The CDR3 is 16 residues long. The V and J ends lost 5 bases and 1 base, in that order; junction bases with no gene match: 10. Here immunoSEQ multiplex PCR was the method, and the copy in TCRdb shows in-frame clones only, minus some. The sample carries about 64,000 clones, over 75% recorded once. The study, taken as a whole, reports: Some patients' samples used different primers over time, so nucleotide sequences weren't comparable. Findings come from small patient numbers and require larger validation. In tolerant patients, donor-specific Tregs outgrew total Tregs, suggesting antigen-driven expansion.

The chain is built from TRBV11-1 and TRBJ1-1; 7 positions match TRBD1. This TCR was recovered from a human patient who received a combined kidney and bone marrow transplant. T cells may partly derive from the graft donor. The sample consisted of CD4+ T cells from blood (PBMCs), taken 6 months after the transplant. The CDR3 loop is CASSGLKGQRNTEAFF. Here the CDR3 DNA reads TGTGCCAGCAGCGGACTGAAGGGACAGAGGAACACTGAAGCTTTCTTT.